These 2 T cell receptor beta chains share one sample of origin, sequenced in a study of cytomegalovirus exposure and HLA in healthy donors. It was with 60 Vbeta and 13 Jbeta primers that the PCR ran. Assay: immunoSEQ multiplex PCR; the TCRdb copy retains only in-frame clones and omits some. The sample yields under 250,000 clones, approximately 85% seen once. Sequenced material: PBMCs. These receptor sequences come from a woman aged 45-60 years in good health and CMV-seronegative.

This chain links TRBV5-1 with TRBJ2-7, with 9 bases identical to TRBD1. Per the germline V gene, CDR1 is SGHRS and CDR2 is YFSETQ. CDR3 length: 15 amino acids. V gave up 5 bases and J gave up 2 bases; unmatched junction bases: 8. The CDR3 DNA is TGCGCCAGCAGGCAGGACAGGGGCCCCCCCTACGAGCAGTACTTC. Translated: CASRQDRGPPYEQYF.

The CDR3 loop is CASRQVGFMNTEAFF. The DNA of the CDR3 is TGTGCCAGCAGACAGGTCGGGTTTATGAACACTGAAGCTTTCTTT. The chain employs TRBV2 and TRBJ1-1; tentative D call: TRBD1 (5 bases). V lost 6 bases to trimming and J lost 0 bases, with 14 bases between them. Germline lookup yields CDR1 SNHLY and CDR2 FYNNEI. The CDR3 is 15 amino acids.